Following are 26 T cell receptor beta chains from one sample sequenced in a study of T cells in localized non-small cell lung cancer. Assay: immunoSEQ multiplex PCR; the TCRdb copy retains only in-frame clones and omits some. The data hold about 36,000 clones, with 87% observed a single time. The starting material was peripheral blood, obtained before any cancer treatment. The receptor source for this set is a woman aged 35 to 70 with stage I lung adenocarcinoma.

The rearrangement links TRBV4-2 to TRBJ1-2; D is undetermined. Germline CDR1 is LGHNA and CDR2 is YNFKEQ. V lost 4 bases and J lost 2, with 20 bases in between. CDR3 length: 17 amino acids. The CDR3 sequence is CASSLLGREITNYGYTF. The CDR3, as DNA: TGTGCCAGCAGCCTCCTGGGCAGAGAGATTACCAACTATGGCTACACCTTC.

The chain carries TRBV2 and TRBJ2-7; D is unclear. The CDR3 sequence is 16 residues long. V dropped 4 bases and J dropped 4 bases, with 20 bases sitting between them. The V gene's germline CDR1 is SNHLY and CDR2 FYNNEI. The CDR3 region is CASSVGFRRSGYEQYF. The CDR3 DNA reads as TGTGCCAGCAGTGTAGGTTTTAGAAGATCAGGTTACGAGCAGTACTTC.

The chain recombines TRBV9 with TRBJ2-5, with D possibly TRBD1 on 6 matching bases. Germline V gene data show CDR1 as SGDLS and CDR2 as YYNGEE. Between the trimmed V and J ends, which lost 2 bases and 2 bases, there was a span of 7 bases. The CDR3 length is 13 residues. DNA for the CDR3: TGTGCCAGCAGCGTTGGGACACAAGAGACCCAGTACTTC. Translated, it gives CASSVGTQETQYF.

The chain employs TRBV7-8 and TRBJ1-6; D may be TRBD1 (6 bases). This CDR3 is built from 16 residues. The germline gives CDR1 SGHVS, CDR2 FQNEAQ. V was pared by 6 bases and J by 8 bases, with 20 bases between. DNA for the CDR3: TGTGCCAGCAGTATACCACAGGGTATTAGCGATTCACCCCTCCACTTT. Protein: CASSIPQGISDSPLHF.

J is TRBJ2-5 and V is TRBV2; D unresolved. CDR3 length equals 11 residues. Germline values: CDR1 SNHLY, CDR2 FYNNEI. V dropped 4 bases and J dropped 2 bases, with 2 bases sitting between them. DNA of the CDR3: TGTGCCAGCAGTGCACAAGAGACCCAGTACTTC. Translated, it gives CASSAQETQYF.

The V gene is TRBV7-2, the J gene TRBJ1-2; TRBD1 might be the D (6 bases). Germline-derived CDR1 and CDR2 are SGHTA and FQGNSA. V was pared by 5 bases and J by 4 bases, with 14 bases between. The CDR3 has 14 amino acids. This chain's CDR3 is CASSLRGPGYGYTF. The CDR3 nucleotides read TGTGCCAGCAGCCTACGGGGGCCTGGCTATGGCTACACCTTC.

The chain couples TRBV7-8 to TRBJ2-7; TRBD1 aligns across 8 bases. Germline V gene lookup returns CDR1 SGHVS and CDR2 FQNEAQ. V was clipped by 5 bases and J by 5 bases; unmatched bases: 8. The CDR3 totals 14 residues. The CDR3 nucleotides are TGTGCCAGCAGCCCGGGACAGGCCCTCGACGAGCAGTACTTC. This codes for CASSPGQALDEQYF.

V and J are TRBV27 and TRBJ2-4; TRBD2 matches 7 bases. Germline lookup yields CDR1 MNHEY and CDR2 SMNVEV (reference sequence). The CDR3 runs 16 residues. The junction had 9 bases not matched to a gene; V was cut back by 3 bases and J by 4 bases. The CDR3 DNA sequence: TGTGCCAGCAGTTTGCTGAGTGGGGGGGGAAAAAACATTCAGTACTTC. This sequence encodes CASSLLSGGGKNIQYF.

The CDR3 DNA sequence: TGTGCCAGTAGTATAGGGGGACAGGGCTCTCGGGGCTACACCTTC. Translating it yields CASSIGGQGSRGYTF. The chain recombines TRBV19 with TRBJ1-2, with 9 bases aligning to TRBD1. The CDR3 extends over 15 amino acids. The J segment lost 8 bases and the V segment lost 1 base, leaving 8 bases of the junction unmatched. Germline-derived CDR1 and CDR2 are LNHDA and SQIVND (reference sequence).

V usage is TRBV27 and J usage is TRBJ2-7, with D hard to call. CDR3 length equals 13 residues. Germline CDR1 is MNHEY and CDR2 is SMNVEV (reference sequence). Trimming removed 3 bases from V and 5 bases from J, with 11 bases in between. CDR3 sequence reads: CASSFRESDEQYF. The CDR3 DNA follows: TGTGCCAGCAGTTTTCGTGAATCCGACGAGCAGTACTTC.

V gene TRBV5-4 combines with J gene TRBJ2-3, with 15 nucleotides matching TRBD2. Germline V gene data show CDR1 as SGHNT and CDR2 as YYREEE (reference sequence). The CDR3 sequence is 20 residues long. With 4 bases clipped from V and 3 bases from J, the junction kept 15 bases outside the gene matches. The CDR3 loop is CASSPLSGLAGGRGTDTQYF. CDR3 bases: TGTGCCAGCAGCCCCCTCTCCGGACTAGCGGGGGGGCGAGGAACAGATACGCAGTATTTT.

The chain combines TRBV10-2 with TRBJ2-3; D ambiguous. Trimming pared 2 bases from V and 4 bases from J, leaving 13 bases between. This CDR3 comprises 15 residues. CDR1 WSHSY and CDR2 SAAADI come from the germline V gene. The CDR3, as DNA: TGCGCCAGCAGTGAGCCTAGGGCCCGGCCAGATACGCAGTATTTT. Translating it yields CASSEPRARPDTQYF.

V is TRBV5-4 and J is TRBJ2-5; 7 positions agree with TRBD2. The CDR3 runs to 15 residues. CDR1 and CDR2 (germline): SGHNT, YYREEE (reference sequence). J gave up 3 bases and V 5 bases, and 10 bases lay outside the gene matches. The CDR3 loop is CASSLGDYPKETQYF. In DNA form, the CDR3 reads TGTGCCAGCAGTCTTGGGGACTATCCAAAAGAGACCCAGTACTTC.

The chain combines TRBV6-1 with TRBJ1-5; D is unclear. Looked up from germline, CDR1 is MNHNS and CDR2 is SASEGT. This CDR3 is built from 14 residues. The V end lost 4 bases, the J end lost 6 bases, and 13 bases lay between the germline ends. The CDR3 sequence: CASSGGSVGQPQHF. The CDR3 bases are TGTGCCAGCAGTGGGGGATCGGTGGGTCAGCCCCAGCATTTT.

V is TRBV5-8 and J is TRBJ1-2; D gene ambiguous. The germline V gene encodes CDR1 SGHTS and CDR2 YDEGEE. The CDR3 sequence is 14 residues long. V lost 6 bases and J 4 bases, leaving 16 bases between the germline ends. CDR3 sequence (DNA): TGTGCCAGCAACCTCCGGGCCACGGGCTATGGCTACACCTTC. This gives the protein CASNLRATGYGYTF.

The rearrangement joins TRBV9 to TRBJ1-1, with D hard to call. The CDR3 runs to 14 residues. V was clipped by 0 bases and J by 6 bases, with 12 bases between them. Germline lookup yields CDR1 SGDLS and CDR2 YYNGEE. CDR3 residues: CASSVVVAPAEAFF. CDR3 nucleotide sequence: TGTGCCAGCAGCGTAGTAGTGGCCCCGGCTGAAGCTTTCTTT. Supplemented by reference TRBV9 and TRBJ1-1, the full variable domain reads DSGVTQTPKHLITATGQRVTLRCSPRSGDLSVYWYQQSLDQGLQFLIQYYNGEERAKGNILERFSAQQFPDLHSELNLSSLELGDSALYFCASSVVVAPAEAFFGQGTRLTVV.

The chain is built from TRBV2 and TRBJ1-2; tentatively, D is TRBD1 (5 bases). The CDR3 is 12 amino acids. Trimming shortened V by 8 bases and J by 8 bases, and 15 bases separated the two germline ends. Germline CDR1 reads SNHLY; CDR2 reads FYNNEI. In DNA, the CDR3 is TGTGCCAGCGGCCTACAGGTCTACGGCTACACCTTC. Its translation: CASGLQVYGYTF.

The chain carries TRBV11-3 and TRBJ1-4; no firm D call. CDR1 and CDR2 (germline): SGHNT, YENEEA. This CDR3 contains 14 residues. V lost 1 base and J lost 8, with 11 bases in between. In nucleotides, the CDR3 is TGTGCCAGCAGCTTAGGGGGTGCGAGCGAAAAACTGTTTTTT. Residues: CASSLGGASEKLFF.

This rearrangement joins TRBV19 to TRBJ2-3, with 10 bases lining up with TRBD1. The CDR3 has 16 residues. From germline, CDR1 is LNHDA and CDR2 SQIVND (reference sequence). V trimming: 4 bases; J trimming: 2 bases; junction bases outside the gene matches: 6. DNA for the CDR3: TGTGCCAGTAGTAGAGGACAGGGGGGCATCACAGATACGCAGTATTTT. Its protein is CASSRGQGGITDTQYF.

This chain links TRBV11-3 with TRBJ1-2, with 7 bases lining up with TRBD1. The germline gives CDR1 SGHNT, CDR2 YENEEA. The trim removed 5 bases at V and 3 bases at J, leaving 15 bases unmatched. The CDR3 loop spans 17 amino acids. The CDR3 sequence: CASSPRQGPLAYYGYTF. CDR3 nucleotides: TGTGCCAGCAGCCCCAGACAGGGACCCCTCGCATACTATGGCTACACCTTC. Filled out from reference TRBV11-3 and TRBJ1-2, the complete variable domain reads EAGVVQSPRYKIIEKKQPVAFWCNPISGHNTLYWYLQNLGQGPELLIRYENEEAVDDSQLPKDRFSAERLKGVDSTLKIQPAELGDSAVYLCASSPRQGPLAYYGYTFGSGTRLTVV.

The V gene is TRBV6-5, the J gene TRBJ2-5; weak D call: TRBD2 (6 bases). The CDR3 is made up of 13 amino acids. Trimming removed 5 bases from V and 4 bases from J, with 11 bases in between. The germline CDR1 and CDR2 sequences are MNHEY and SVGAGI. CDR3 sequence: CASSNGGGETQYF. CDR3 bases: TGTGCCAGCAGTAACGGGGGAGGAGAGACCCAGTACTTC.

This clone is classed as large. The V and J genes are TRBV6-4 and TRBJ2-3; 7 positions match TRBD2. Germline CDR1 MRHNA, CDR2 SNTAGT. This CDR3 has 16 amino acids. J was trimmed by 2 bases and V by 3 bases; bases with no gene match: 8. The CDR3 reads CASSEEAGSYTDTQYF. The CDR3 bases are TGTGCCAGCAGTGAGGAAGCGGGGAGCTACACAGATACGCAGTATTTT.

The V call is TRBV6-5, the J call TRBJ1-3, with D uncertain. The CDR3 sequence is 14 residues long. Germline V gene lookup returns CDR1 MNHEY and CDR2 SVGAGI. Trimming removed 4 bases from V and 4 bases from J, with 11 bases in between. CDR3 region: CASSSRPGGNTIYF. The CDR3 DNA reads TGTGCCAGCAGTTCCCGTCCCGGGGGAAACACCATATATTTT.

The J gene is TRBJ2-1, the V gene TRBV7-8; D gene ambiguous. CDR1 and CDR2 from the germline V gene are SGHVS and FQNEAQ. The CDR3 covers 15 residues. Deletions cut 0 bases from V and 7 bases from J, with 13 bases between. The CDR3 DNA follows: TGTGCCAGCAGCTTAGCAGGTTCTCGGAATAATGAGCAGTTCTTC. Residues: CASSLAGSRNNEQFF.

In its sample, this clone was seen once. The chain recombines TRBV4-1 with TRBJ1-2; D remains unclear. The CDR3 contains 14 residues. Germline V CDR1 and CDR2: MGHRA, YSYEKL. V was shortened by 1 base and J by 4 bases, with 10 bases between the two germline ends. The CDR3 region is CASSQALLAYGYTF. The CDR3 nucleotides read TGCGCCAGCAGCCAAGCCCTCCTGGCCTATGGCTACACCTTC.

J is TRBJ2-5 and V is TRBV7-7; no reliable D call. V was pared by 6 bases and J by 1 base, with 9 bases between. This CDR3 comprises 13 residues. Germline loops: CDR1 SSHAT, CDR2 FNYEAQ (reference sequence). The CDR3 bases are TGTGCCAGCAGTCAAACCCCCCAAGAGACCCAGTACTTC. This gives the protein CASSQTPQETQYF.